This T cell receptor (beta chain) originates from a study of identical twins. Study results and limitations: There was an excess of low generation probability in the out-of-frame alpha sequences that twins shared.

This clonotype was counted at least ten times. As yet, its antigen is unknown. TCRdb reprocessed the 5' RACE reads with MiXCR, giving one entry per CDR3 protein. The sample shows about 100,000 distinct CDR3 sequences, around 5.5% of them seen only once. The V and J ends lost 5 bases and 4 bases respectively, with 12 bases between them. The CDR3 is made up of 13 amino acids. CDR1 is SEHNR and CDR2 is FQNEAQ in the germline V gene (reference sequence). What was sequenced was memory T cells sorted from blood. The clonotype originates from a woman in her forties or fifties in good health. This chain uses TRBV7-9 with TRBJ2-7; D tentatively reads TRBD1 or TRBD2 (5 bases each). DNA of the CDR3: TGTGCCAGCAGCCCCAAGGGACCTTACGAGCAGTACTTC. This translates into CASSPKGPYEQYF.